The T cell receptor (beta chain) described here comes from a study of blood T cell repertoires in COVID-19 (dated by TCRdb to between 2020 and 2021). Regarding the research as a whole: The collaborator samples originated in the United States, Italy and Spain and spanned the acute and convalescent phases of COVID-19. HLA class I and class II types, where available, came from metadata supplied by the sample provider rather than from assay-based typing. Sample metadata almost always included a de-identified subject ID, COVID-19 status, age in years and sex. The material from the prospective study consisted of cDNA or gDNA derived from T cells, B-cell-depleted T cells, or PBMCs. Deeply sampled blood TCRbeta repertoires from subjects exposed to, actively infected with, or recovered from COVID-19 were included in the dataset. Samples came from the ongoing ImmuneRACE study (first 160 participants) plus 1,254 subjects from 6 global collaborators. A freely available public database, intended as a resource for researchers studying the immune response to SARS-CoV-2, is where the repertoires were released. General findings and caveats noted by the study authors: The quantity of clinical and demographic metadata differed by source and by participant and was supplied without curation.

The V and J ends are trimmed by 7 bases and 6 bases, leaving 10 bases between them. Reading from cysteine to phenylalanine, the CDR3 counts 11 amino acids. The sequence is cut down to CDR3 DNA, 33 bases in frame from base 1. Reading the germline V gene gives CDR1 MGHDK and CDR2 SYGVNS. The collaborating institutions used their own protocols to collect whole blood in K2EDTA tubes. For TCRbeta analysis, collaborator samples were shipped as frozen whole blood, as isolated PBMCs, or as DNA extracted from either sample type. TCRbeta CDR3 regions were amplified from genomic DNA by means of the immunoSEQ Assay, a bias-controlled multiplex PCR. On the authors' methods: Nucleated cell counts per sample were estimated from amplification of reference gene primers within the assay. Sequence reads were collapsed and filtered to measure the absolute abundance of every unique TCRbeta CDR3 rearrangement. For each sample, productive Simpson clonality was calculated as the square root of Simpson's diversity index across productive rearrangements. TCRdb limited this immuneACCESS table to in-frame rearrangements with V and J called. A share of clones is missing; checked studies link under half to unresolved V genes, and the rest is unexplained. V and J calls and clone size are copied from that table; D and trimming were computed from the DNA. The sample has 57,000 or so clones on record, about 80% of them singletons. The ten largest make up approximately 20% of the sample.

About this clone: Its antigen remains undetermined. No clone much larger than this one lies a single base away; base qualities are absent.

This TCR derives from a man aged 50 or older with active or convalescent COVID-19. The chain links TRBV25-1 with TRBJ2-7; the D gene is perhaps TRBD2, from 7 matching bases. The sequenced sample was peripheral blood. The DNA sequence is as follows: TGTGCCAGCACAAGGGGGGGCGAGCAGTACTTC. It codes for CASTRGGEQYF.